The next 28 T cell receptor beta chains were all read from a single sample in a study of cytomegalovirus exposure and HLA in healthy donors. This PCR relied on a set of 60 Vbeta primers and 13 Jbeta primers. The protocol was immunoSEQ multiplex PCR, while the TCRdb copy is restricted to in-frame clones and leaves out a portion. The table records more than 130,000 clones, about 82% of them present only once. The sequencing sample was made of PBMCs. The receptors were sampled from a man aged 25 to 40 in good health and CMV-seronegative.

The rearrangement uses TRBV6-5 and TRBJ1-5, with TRBD1 identical over 10 bases. In germline, CDR1 is MNHEY, CDR2 SVGAGI. The CDR3 sequence is 16 residues long. Losses at the gene ends were 4 bases for V and 3 bases for J; bases not matched to a gene: 6. CDR3 bases: TGTGCCAGCAGTTCTCACGGGACAGGGGACAATCAGCCCCAGCATTTT. It specifies CASSSHGTGDNQPQHF.

The V gene is TRBV7-8, the J gene TRBJ2-2, with D maybe TRBD2 (6 bases). V was trimmed by 5 bases and J by 0 bases, leaving 19 bases between them. There are 18 residues in the CDR3. Germline values: CDR1 SGHVS, CDR2 FQNEAQ. The CDR3 loop reads CASSRYGGPHANTGELFF. CDR3 nucleotides: TGTGCCAGCAGCAGATACGGAGGGCCCCACGCGAACACCGGGGAGCTGTTTTTT.

The gene calls are TRBV5-6 and TRBJ2-7; 14 nucleotides align to TRBD2. The CDR3 is 17 residues long. After removal of 3 bases from V and 7 bases from J, the junction contained 12 bases not matched to a gene. Germline V CDR1 and CDR2: SGHDT, YYEEEE. The DNA for the CDR3 is TGTGCCAGCAGCTCTCGTCGGGGGACTAGCGGGAGATATGAGCAGTACTTC. Its translation: CASSSRRGTSGRYEQYF.

The V gene is TRBV7-3, the J gene TRBJ2-5; 13 positions match TRBD2. V shed 6 bases and J 4 bases; nucleotides not matched to a gene: 2. The CDR3 contains 14 residues. In germline, CDR1 is SGHTA, CDR2 FQGTGA. As DNA, the CDR3 is TGTGCCAGCAGTCGGACTAGCGGGAGAGAGACCCAGTACTTC. It codes for CASSRTSGRETQYF.

The sample holds one count of this clone. The chain recombines TRBV5-1 with TRBJ2-7; D perhaps matches TRBD1 (7 bases). Germline lookup yields CDR1 SGHRS and CDR2 YFSETQ. V was shortened by 0 bases and J by 7 bases, with 11 bases between the two germline ends. This CDR3 region has 13 residues. Here the CDR3 reads CASSLATGREQYF. In DNA, the CDR3 is TGCGCCAGCAGCTTGGCGACAGGGAGGGAGCAGTACTTC.

The chain is built from TRBV5-1 and TRBJ2-7, with D possibly matching TRBD2 (7 bases). Germline V gene sequence: CDR1 SGHRS, CDR2 YFSETQ. The V end was cut by 0 bases, the J end by 5 bases, with 15 bases between. This CDR3 comprises 15 residues. The chain's CDR3 is CASSLAAGARNEQYF. DNA for the CDR3: TGCGCCAGCAGCTTGGCCGCGGGGGCGCGGAACGAGCAGTACTTC.

The genes are TRBV28 and TRBJ2-2; 7 positions agree with TRBD2. With 5 bases clipped from V and 1 base from J, the junction kept 7 bases outside the gene matches. The germline V gene has CDR1 MDHEN and CDR2 SYDVKM. The CDR3 totals 16 residues. The CDR3 loop reads CASSPGTTQNTGELFF. DNA of the CDR3: TGTGCCAGCAGTCCGGGGACTACCCAGAACACCGGGGAGCTGTTTTTT.

J is TRBJ2-2 and V is TRBV7-6; 9 positions match TRBD1. CDR3 length: 18 amino acids. Germline V lookup: CDR1 SGHVS, CDR2 FNYEAQ. J gave up 5 bases and V 1 base, and 11 bases lay outside the gene matches. The CDR3 is CASSLGFLQGARTGELFF. In DNA, the CDR3 is TGTGCCAGCAGCTTAGGGTTCCTACAGGGGGCTAGGACCGGGGAGCTGTTTTTT.

This clone has just a few counts. The V call is TRBV30, the J call TRBJ2-7, with D possibly TRBD1 on 5 matching bases. Germline values: CDR1 GTSNPN, CDR2 SVGIG (reference sequence). This CDR3 contains 14 residues. V was cut by 0 bases and J by 1 base, with 10 bases left in between. Here the CDR3 DNA reads TGTGCCTGGAGTGTAGGGGTCGGATCCTACGAGCAGTACTTC. Protein product: CAWSVGVGSYEQYF.

The chain employs TRBV27 and TRBJ2-7; the match to TRBD2 covers 15 bases. V was pared by 5 bases and J by 6 bases, with 5 bases of the junction left unmatched. CDR3 length: 15 residues. Germline V gene data show CDR1 as MNHEY and CDR2 as SMNVEV (reference sequence). CDR3 DNA: TGTGCCAGCAGTCCGCGGACTAGCGGGGGGGGCGAGCAGTACTTC. This sequence encodes CASSPRTSGGGEQYF.

J is TRBJ2-7 and V is TRBV7-8; D unresolved. The CDR3 sequence is 12 residues long. The ends were cut back, 4 bases at V and 3 bases at J, with 7 bases in the middle. CDR1 is SGHVS, CDR2 FQNEAQ, per germline. CDR3 loop: CASSYSIYEQYF. The CDR3 coding sequence is TGTGCCAGCAGCTACTCAATCTACGAGCAGTACTTC.

This chain links TRBV5-1 with TRBJ1-4, with D uncertain. V lost 7 bases, J lost 4 bases, and 14 bases lay in between. The CDR3 is 14 residues long. Germline V gives CDR1 SGHRS, CDR2 YFSETQ. The CDR3 nucleotides are TGCGCCAGCTCCTTTATGGCCTTTAATGAAAAACTGTTTTTT. Its translation is CASSFMAFNEKLFF.

The chain combines TRBV25-1 with TRBJ1-2, with TRBD1 matching over 10 bases. The CDR3 runs to 12 residues. Germline V gene sequence: CDR1 MGHDK, CDR2 SYGVNS. With V trimmed by 8 bases and J by 10 bases, 7 bases remained unmatched. The CDR3 sequence: CASYTGTGVYTF. The CDR3 DNA follows: TGTGCCAGCTATACCGGGACAGGGGTCTACACCTTC.

This sequence joins TRBV6-1 and TRBJ2-7; tentatively, D is TRBD2 (5 bases). The CDR3 runs 12 residues. Trimming removed 5 bases from V and 4 bases from J, with 9 bases in between. Germline assignment: CDR1 MNHNS and CDR2 SASEGT. CDR3 sequence (DNA): TGTGCCAGCAGTTCAACTAGTTACGAGCAGTACTTC. This encodes CASSSTSYEQYF.

This clone showed up just a few times. An end of the junction differs from the germline gene, which may be a read error. The chain couples TRBV29-1 to TRBJ1-2; D is perhaps TRBD1 (5 bases). The CDR3 is made up of 14 amino acids. CDR1 is SQVTM, CDR2 ANQGSEA, per germline. Here the CDR3 reads CSAKPLQGGYGYPF. The CDR3, as DNA: TGCAGCGCCAAACCCCTCCAGGGCGGCTATGGCTACCCCTTC.

This rearrangement joins TRBV5-1 to TRBJ2-1, with D perhaps matching TRBD2 (7 bases). The CDR3 contains 15 residues. CDR1 and CDR2 (germline): SGHRS, YFSETQ. Deletions cut 3 bases from V and 2 bases from J, with 12 bases between. As DNA, the CDR3 is TGCGCCAGCAGCTCCGGGGGGCTAACCTACAATGAGCAGTTCTTC. It encodes CASSSGGLTYNEQFF.

This clone was picked up a small number of times. The rearrangement joins TRBV5-6 to TRBJ1-5, with a tentative D call TRBD1 (5 bases). The germline V gene encodes CDR1 SGHDT and CDR2 YYEEEE. The CDR3 loop spans 17 amino acids. V was clipped by 1 base and J by 0 bases, with 14 bases between them. CDR3 sequence (DNA): TGTGCCAGCAGCTTGCGTGGGGGGGACTATAGCAATCAGCCCCAGCATTTT. Translated, it gives CASSLRGGDYSNQPQHF.

This clone has a handful of counts. This sequence joins TRBV5-1 and TRBJ1-1; D is possibly TRBD1 (5 bases). Trimming took off 1 base at V and 12 bases at J, with 28 bases between the two ends. CDR3 length: 17 residues. The germline gives CDR1 SGHRS, CDR2 YFSETQ. The CDR3 here is CASSLRGVLDKGRRSFF. The CDR3 bases are TGCGCCAGCAGCTTGAGGGGTGTGTTGGACAAGGGTCGCAGATCTTTCTTT.

This clone was counted a few times. The V and J genes are TRBV7-9 and TRBJ2-7; 13 positions match TRBD2. The CDR3 is 16 amino acids. Germline assignment: CDR1 SEHNR and CDR2 FQNEAQ (reference sequence). V was pared by 5 bases and J by 7 bases, with 11 bases of the junction left unmatched. The CDR3, as DNA: TGTGCCAGCAGCCTCACTAGCGGGAGGGCATCAGGTGAGCAGTACTTC. It encodes CASSLTSGRASGEQYF.

This clone has only a few counts. The chain combines TRBV28 with TRBJ2-7, with TRBD1 matching 7 bases. The ends lost 3 bases at V and 6 bases at J; junction bases unmatched: 8. This CDR3 is built from 14 residues. Germline CDR1 reads MDHEN; CDR2 reads SYDVKM. The CDR3, as DNA: TGTGCCAGCAGTTTGAGGCAGGGGGATGCCGAGCAGTACTTC. The encoded protein is CASSLRQGDAEQYF.

This clone was observed a handful of times. The chain carries TRBV6-6 and TRBJ1-3; unclear D gene. V gave up 3 bases and J gave up 8 bases, with 14 bases separating them. From germline, CDR1 is MNHNY and CDR2 SVGAGI (reference sequence). The CDR3 extends over 14 amino acids. The CDR3 loop is CASSYMGRRDTIYF. Here the CDR3 DNA reads TGTGCCAGCAGTTATATGGGGAGGAGAGACACCATATATTTT.

This rearrangement joins TRBV18 to TRBJ1-5; no firm D call. From germline, CDR1 is KGHSH and CDR2 LQKENI. V gave up 3 bases and J gave up 4 bases, with 10 bases separating them. CDR3 size: 14 residues. CDR3 DNA sequence: TGTGCCAGCTCACCGACACCAAAGAATCAGCCCCAGCATTTT. Translation gives CASSPTPKNQPQHF.

The chain links TRBV14 to TRBJ2-7; 14 bases map to TRBD2. The V gene end was trimmed by 5 bases and the J gene end by 8 bases; junction bases not matched to a gene: 5. CDR3 length: 14 amino acids. The germline V gene has CDR1 SGHDN and CDR2 FVKESK. CDR3 residues: CASSSGTSGSKQYF. The CDR3 DNA is TGTGCCAGCAGCTCCGGGACTAGCGGGAGTAAGCAGTACTTC.

The chain uses TRBV29-1 and TRBJ2-4; TRBD1 is a possible D gene (6 bases). Trimming left V 6 bases short and J 8 bases short, with 11 bases between. Germline assignment: CDR1 SQVTM and CDR2 ANQGSEA. The CDR3 has 11 amino acids. CDR3 amino acids: CSVGGADIQYF. Here the CDR3 DNA reads TGCAGCGTAGGGGGTGCGGACATTCAGTACTTC.

The V and J genes are TRBV6-5 and TRBJ2-7, with TRBD1 matching over 7 bases. CDR1 is MNHEY, CDR2 SVGAGI, per germline. The trim removed 6 bases at V and 0 bases at J, leaving 2 bases unmatched. The CDR3 runs 13 residues. The CDR3: CASRWTGSYEQYF. CDR3 nucleotide sequence: TGTGCCAGCAGATGGACAGGCTCCTACGAGCAGTACTTC.

V usage is TRBV6-1 and J usage is TRBJ2-7; TRBD2 aligns across 11 bases. This CDR3 spans 17 amino acids. Per germline, CDR1 MNHNS and CDR2 SASEGT. Trimming removed 1 base from V and 1 base from J; junction bases left unmatched: 6. The CDR3 DNA is TGTGCCAGCAGTGAAGGAGCTAGCGGGAGGTTTTCCTACGAGCAGTACTTC. It specifies CASSEGASGRFSYEQYF.

This clone was observed a handful of times. The J gene is TRBJ1-1, the V gene TRBV9; D is perhaps TRBD1 (5 bases). Trimming removed 2 bases at V and 0 bases at J, with 11 bases between. Germline V CDR1 and CDR2: SGDLS, YYNGEE. The CDR3 loop spans 15 amino acids. The CDR3 protein is CASSVEGKMNTEAFF. In DNA, the CDR3 is TGTGCCAGCAGCGTGGAGGGGAAAATGAACACTGAAGCTTTCTTT.

This clone was counted between two and nine times. V is TRBV6-6 and J is TRBJ1-1, with D possibly matching TRBD1 (6 bases). CDR1 is MNHNY, CDR2 SVGAGI, per germline (reference sequence). Trimming removed 5 bases at V and 4 bases at J, with 14 bases between. CDR3 size: 14 residues. The CDR3 nucleotides read TGTGCCAGCAGTACTGAGGGGGGGGCCACTGAAGCTTTCTTT. As protein: CASSTEGGATEAFF.